These T cell receptor beta chains were read from a single sample in a study of tumor T cells in aggressive B-cell lymphoma. Using immunoSEQ multiplex PCR, the repertoire was profiled, and TCRdb retains in-frame clones only, with some absent. The sample carries about 1,600 clones, about 80% recorded once. What was sequenced was tumor tissue. All receptors come from an adult with diffuse large B cell lymphoma. The CDR3 runs from the conserved cysteine through the conserved F or W. Fields, in order: CDR3 protein, V gene.

CASNLSGGSYNEQFF,TRBV27
CSVEGSSGGGQTQYF,TRBV29-1
CASSVGQGWSPLHF,TRBV9
CASSLQRDYNEQFF,TRBV7-9
CASSYMDIYSYEQYF,TRBV5-5
CASSPLAGGSETQYF,TRBV27
CASSLLDSLVGTQYF,TRBV7-9
CSVVTGSGANVLTF,TRBV29-1
CASSVSPPAGTDNEKLFF,TRBV9
CASSITGSSYEQYF,TRBV2
CASSLPGLAYSTEAFF,TRBV5-1
CASSGDRAGANVLTF,TRBV9
CASSSANTGELFF,TRBV25-1
CASSTGQGGNYGYTF,TRBV9
CASSSGAPGEQYF,TRBV5-1
CASSPTLGLDGDEQYF,TRBV5-4
CASNHFSGIYNEQFF,TRBV6-5
CASSSTGDFNGYTF,TRBV5-4
CASSARNQPQHF,TRBV7-2
CASSTAGTSINEQFF,TRBV9
CASSFDGTSGTYEQYF,TRBV7-2
CASAPVAGVPNEQFF,TRBV27
CASSVGTRGGELFF,TRBV7-9
CASSSPSGEQFF,TRBV7-3
CATSRVLYGQGDTQYF,TRBV15
CASSPDQDYGYTF,TRBV18
CASNLWRGPYEQYF,TRBV9
CASSLEAGLNEKLFF,TRBV5-4
CASSPSGGAGEKLFF,TRBV5-1
CASSLEGAGGTDTQYF,TRBV7-6
CASSGQTGELFF,TRBV9
CASSPLAGGNTGELFF,TRBV11-2
CASSPGNFNEQFF,TRBV19
CASSISEDAFF,TRBV19
CASSYSIVHEQFF,TRBV6-6
CASSSGTSGDQETQYF,TRBV2
CASSPSGDYGYTF,TRBV18
CASSLDRGSGNTIYF,TRBV7-6
CASSLGNSGRFGNEQFF,TRBV7-2
CASSTTGETEAFF,TRBV21-1
CATSRGGGNQPQHF,TRBV15
CASSVAGEVRLVTDTQYF,TRBV9
CASSPRLGSNEQFF,TRBV7-9
CATSRDSGDGEKLFF,TRBV15
CASSDLEGEQFF,TRBV10-1
CASSVVGTGPSTGELFF,TRBV9
CASSPETGENTEAFF,TRBV18
CTSSFDRGGYGYTF,TRBV6-5
CASSVHENTYNEQFF,TRBV4-3
CATSRVKGPRPEKLFF,TRBV15
CASSSGTGRQYF,TRBV5-6
CASSWGSGGEEKLFF,TRBV5-1
CASSIGQGLLYEQYF,TRBV19